This T cell receptor beta chain appears in the sequencing data of a study of molecular identifiers for immune sequencing clone quantification. Study information: Five portions were made in replicates from RNA of 20,000 or 100,000 naive CD8 cells, and four underwent sequencing.

Findings and limits, study-wide: Should identical TCR molecules share a barcode, the sizes of highly expanded clones could be underestimated.

Previously reported methods and listed TCR primers produced the bulk TCR libraries. Each CDR3 protein gets one entry after TCRdb re-called the PCR reads with MiXCR. Here the sample spans some 97,000 distinct CDR3 sequences, roughly 38% being singletons. Sorting was used to obtain naive CD8 T cells (CD8+CD4-CCR7+CD45RA+). Germline V CDR1 and CDR2: MDHEN, SYDVKM. The germline V and J ends were trimmed by 3 bases and 4 bases, with 16 bases remaining between them. This CDR3 has 15 residues. The table lists this clonotype with many counts. Its antigen is as yet unknown. The receptor was derived from a human donor in good health. Some libraries in this study had Jurkat cell RNA spiked in. Sequencing input: naive CD8+ T cells from blood, with Jurkat cell RNA spiked in. Subset denoted: FACS-sorted CD8+CD4-CCR7+CD45RA+ naive T cells. The chain joins TRBV28 to TRBJ2-7; D is unresolved. The CDR3 loop reads CASSFEGPEWYEQYF. DNA of the CDR3: TGTGCCAGCAGTTTCGAAGGGCCAGAGTGGTACGAGCAGTACTTC. Drawing the rest from reference TRBV28 and TRBJ2-7, the complete variable domain is DVKVTQSSRYLVKRTGEKVFLECVQDMDHENMFWYRQDPGLGLRLIYFSYDVKMKEKGDIPEGYSVSREKKERFSLILESASTNQTSMYLCASSFEGPEWYEQYFGPGTRLTVT.